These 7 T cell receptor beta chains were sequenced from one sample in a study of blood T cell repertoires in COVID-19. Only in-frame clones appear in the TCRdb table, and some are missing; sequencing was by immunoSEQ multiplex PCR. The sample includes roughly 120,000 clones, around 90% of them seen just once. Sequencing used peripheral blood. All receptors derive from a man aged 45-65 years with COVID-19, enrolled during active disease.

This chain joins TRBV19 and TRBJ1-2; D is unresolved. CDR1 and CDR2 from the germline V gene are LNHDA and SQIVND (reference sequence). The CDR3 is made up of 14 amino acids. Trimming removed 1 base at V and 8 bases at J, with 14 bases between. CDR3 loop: CASSIGPETGGYTF. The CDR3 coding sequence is TGTGCCAGTAGTATAGGGCCGGAAACGGGAGGCTACACCTTC. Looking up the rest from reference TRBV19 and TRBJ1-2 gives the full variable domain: DGGITQSPKYLFRKEGQNVTLSCEQNLNHDAMYWYRQDPGQGLRLIYYSQIVNDFQKGDIAEGYSVSREKKESFPLTVTSAQKNPTAFYLCASSIGPETGGYTFGSGTRLTVV.

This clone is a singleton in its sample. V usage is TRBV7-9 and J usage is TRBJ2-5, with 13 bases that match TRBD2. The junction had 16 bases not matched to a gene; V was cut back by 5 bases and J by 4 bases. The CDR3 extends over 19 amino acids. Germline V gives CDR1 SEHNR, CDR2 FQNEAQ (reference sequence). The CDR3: CASSTMGTSGIMSRETQYF. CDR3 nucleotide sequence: TGTGCCAGCAGCACAATGGGGACTAGCGGGATCATGAGTCGAGAGACCCAGTACTTC.

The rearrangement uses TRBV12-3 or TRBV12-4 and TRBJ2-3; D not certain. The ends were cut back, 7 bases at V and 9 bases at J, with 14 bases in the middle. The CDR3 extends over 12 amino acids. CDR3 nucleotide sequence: TGTGCCAGCACACTGCGGATCCAGACGCAGTATTTT. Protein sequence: CASTLRIQTQYF.

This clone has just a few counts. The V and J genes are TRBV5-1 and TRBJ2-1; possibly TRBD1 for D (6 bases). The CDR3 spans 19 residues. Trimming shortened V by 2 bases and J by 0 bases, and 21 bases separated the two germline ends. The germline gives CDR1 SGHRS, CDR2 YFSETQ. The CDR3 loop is CASSFEGQRVLSSYNEQFF. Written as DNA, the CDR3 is TGCGCCAGCAGCTTCGAAGGACAGCGAGTTCTGAGCTCCTACAATGAGCAGTTCTTC.

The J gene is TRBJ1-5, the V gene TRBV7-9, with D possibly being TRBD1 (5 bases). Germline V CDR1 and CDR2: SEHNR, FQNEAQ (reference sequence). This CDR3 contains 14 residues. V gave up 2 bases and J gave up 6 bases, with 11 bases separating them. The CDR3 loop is CASSLSGLGQPQHF. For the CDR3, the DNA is TGTGCCAGCAGCTTATCAGGGTTAGGTCAGCCCCAGCATTTT.

Written as DNA, the CDR3 is TGTGCCAGCAGCACTGGACAGGGGGGTGACACCGGGGAGCTGTTTTTT. Translation gives CASSTGQGGDTGELFF. This chain links TRBV11-2 with TRBJ2-2; 10 nucleotides align to TRBD1. The CDR3 loop spans 16 amino acids. Unmatched junction bases numbered 6, after V lost 5 bases and J lost 3 bases. CDR1 and CDR2 from the germline V gene are SGHAT and FQNNGV. Looking up the rest from reference TRBV11-2 and TRBJ2-2 gives the full variable domain: EAGVAQSPRYKIIEKRQSVAFWCNPISGHATLYWYQQILGQGPKLLIQFQNNGVVDDSQLPKDRFSAERLKGVDSTLKIQPAKLEDSAVYLCASSTGQGGDTGELFFGEGSRLTVL.

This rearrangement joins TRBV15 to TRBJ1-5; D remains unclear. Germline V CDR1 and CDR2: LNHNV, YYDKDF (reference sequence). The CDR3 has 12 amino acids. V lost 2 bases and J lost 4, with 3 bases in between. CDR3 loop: CATSRPNQPQHF. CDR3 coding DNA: TGTGCCACCAGCAGACCGAATCAGCCCCAGCATTTT. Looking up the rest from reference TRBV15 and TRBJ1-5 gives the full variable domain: DAMVIQNPRYQVTQFGKPVTLSCSQTLNHNVMYWYQQKSSQAPKLLFHYYDKDFNNEADTPDNFQSRRPNTSFCFLDIRSPGLGDTAMYLCATSRPNQPQHFGDGTRLSIL.